This T cell receptor beta chain was documented in a study of CDR3 diversity in severe acne. MiXCR, applied by TCRdb to the PCR reads, yields one record per CDR3 protein. The table lists approximately 79,000 distinct CDR3 sequences, 45% to 50% of them singletons, with 10% in the top ten. This clonotype has just a few counts. Germline V CDR1 and CDR2: DFQATT, SNEGSKA (reference sequence). V was cut by 1 base and J by 9 bases, with 15 bases left in between. The CDR3 sequence is 13 residues long. Sequences were obtained from blood. The chain carries TRBV20-1 and TRBJ1-1, with D possibly being TRBD1 (5 bases). The TCR comes from a male donor in good health, serving as a control. The chain's CDR3 is CSARGQMGTKAFF. The CDR3 nucleotides read TGCAGTGCTAGAGGACAGATGGGAACAAAAGCTTTCTTT.